This TCR beta chain is from a study of blood T cell repertoires in COVID-19. Overall study context: The United States, Italy and Spain were the sources of the acute and convalescent COVID-19 samples. PBMCs, B-cell-depleted T cells, or T cells were the source of the cDNA or gDNA that made up the material.

CDR1 and CDR2 from the germline V gene are LGHNA and YSLEER. The CDR3 contains 16 residues. V gave up 0 bases and J gave up 2 bases, with 12 bases separating them. Cohorts were determined from participant-reported clinical history. What the recovered Cohort 3 donors had was two negative PCRs, clearance, or symptom resolution. Method: immunoSEQ multiplex PCR; TCRdb's copy keeps in-frame clones and lacks some. This table has hundreds of thousands of clones, about 85% appearing once. The receptor was derived from a woman between 50 and 59 years old who had recovered from COVID-19. The chain is built from TRBV4-3 and TRBJ2-3, with D possibly TRBD2 on 6 matching bases. Source material: PBMCs or T cells enriched from blood (not recorded which). The CDR3 nucleotides are TGCGCCAGCAGCCAAGATTTAGGCGGGACCACAGATACGCAGTATTTT. As protein: CASSQDLGGTTDTQYF.